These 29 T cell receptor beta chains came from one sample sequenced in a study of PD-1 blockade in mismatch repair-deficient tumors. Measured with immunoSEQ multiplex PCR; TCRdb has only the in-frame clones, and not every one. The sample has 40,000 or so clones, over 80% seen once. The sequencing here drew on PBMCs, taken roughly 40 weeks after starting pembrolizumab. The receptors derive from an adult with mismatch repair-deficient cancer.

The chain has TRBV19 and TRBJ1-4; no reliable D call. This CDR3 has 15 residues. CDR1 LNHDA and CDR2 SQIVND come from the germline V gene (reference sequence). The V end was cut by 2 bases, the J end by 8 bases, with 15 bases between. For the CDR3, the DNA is TGTGCCAGTAGTATATTCGGCGGCCGGAGGGAAAAACTGTTTTTT. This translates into CASSIFGGRREKLFF.

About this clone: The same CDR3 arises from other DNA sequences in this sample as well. The CDR3 DNA is TGTGCCAGCAGCCCGGGGACTAGCGGGGTCAATGAGCAGTTCTTC. Its translation is CASSPGTSGVNEQFF. The V call is TRBV11-3, the J call TRBJ2-1; 13 bases fit TRBD2. This CDR3 region has 15 residues. Germline loops: CDR1 SGHNT, CDR2 YENEEA. The ends lost 5 bases at V and 6 bases at J; junction bases unmatched: 4.

The CDR3, as DNA: TGTGCCAGCAACAGTAACAATGAGCAGTTCTTC. It yields the protein CASNSNNEQFF. This rearrangement joins TRBV28 to TRBJ2-1, with D unresolved. The germline gives CDR1 MDHEN, CDR2 SYDVKM. The CDR3 contains 11 residues. Trimming removed 7 bases at V and 5 bases at J, with 6 bases between.

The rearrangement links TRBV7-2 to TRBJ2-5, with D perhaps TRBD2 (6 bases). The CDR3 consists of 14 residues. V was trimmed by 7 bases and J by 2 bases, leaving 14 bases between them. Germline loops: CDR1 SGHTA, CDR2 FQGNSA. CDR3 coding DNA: TGTGCCAGCAACCCCCAGGGAGGTCAAGAGACCCAGTACTTC. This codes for CASNPQGGQETQYF.

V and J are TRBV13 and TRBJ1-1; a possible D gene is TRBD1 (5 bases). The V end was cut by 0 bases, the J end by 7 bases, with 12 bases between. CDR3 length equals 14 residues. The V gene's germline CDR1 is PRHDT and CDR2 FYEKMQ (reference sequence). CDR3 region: CASSLGSGGREAFF. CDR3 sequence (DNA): TGTGCCAGCAGCTTAGGCTCGGGGGGTCGTGAAGCTTTCTTT. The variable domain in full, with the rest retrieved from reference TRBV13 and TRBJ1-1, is AAGVIQSPRHLIKEKRETATLKCYPIPRHDTVYWYQQGPGQDPQFLISFYEKMQSDKGSIPDRFSAQQFSDYHSELNMSSLELGDSALYFCASSLGSGGREAFFGQGTRLTVV.

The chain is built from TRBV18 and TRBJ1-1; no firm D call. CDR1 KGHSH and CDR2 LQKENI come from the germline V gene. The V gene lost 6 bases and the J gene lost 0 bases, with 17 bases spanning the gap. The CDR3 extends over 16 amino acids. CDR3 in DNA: TGTGCCAGCTCCCCCGCGGTCCCAGAATTGAACACTGAAGCTTTCTTT. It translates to CASSPAVPELNTEAFF.

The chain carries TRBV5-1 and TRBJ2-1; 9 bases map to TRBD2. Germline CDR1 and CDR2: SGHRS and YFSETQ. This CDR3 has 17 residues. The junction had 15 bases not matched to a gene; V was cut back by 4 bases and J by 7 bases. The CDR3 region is CASSRETGTSMGNEQFF. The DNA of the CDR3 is TGCGCCAGCAGCAGGGAGACCGGGACTAGCATGGGGAATGAGCAGTTCTTC.

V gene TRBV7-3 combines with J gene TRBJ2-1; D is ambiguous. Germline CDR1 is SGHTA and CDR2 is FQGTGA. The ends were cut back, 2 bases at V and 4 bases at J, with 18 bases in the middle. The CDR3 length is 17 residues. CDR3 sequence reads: CASSLHPLPELYNEQFF. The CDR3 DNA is TGTGCCAGCAGCTTACATCCCCTTCCGGAGCTATACAATGAGCAGTTCTTC. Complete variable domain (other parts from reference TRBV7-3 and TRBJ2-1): GAGVSQTPSNKVTEKGKYVELRCDPISGHTALYWYRQSLGQGPEFLIYFQGTGAADDSGLPNDRFFAVRPEGSVSTLKIQRTERGDSAVYLCASSLHPLPELYNEQFFGPGTRLTVL.

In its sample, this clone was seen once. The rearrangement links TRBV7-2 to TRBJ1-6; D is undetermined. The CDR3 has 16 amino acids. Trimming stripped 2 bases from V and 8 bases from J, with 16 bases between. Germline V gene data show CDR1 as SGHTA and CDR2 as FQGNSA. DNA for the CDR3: TGTGCCAGCAGCTTACAAGGCCCTCCTAGCTATTCACCCCTCCACTTT. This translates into CASSLQGPPSYSPLHF.

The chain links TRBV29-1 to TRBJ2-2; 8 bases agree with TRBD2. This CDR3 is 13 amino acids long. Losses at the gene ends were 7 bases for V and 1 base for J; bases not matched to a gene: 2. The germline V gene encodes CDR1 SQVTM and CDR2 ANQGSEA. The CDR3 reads CSGAGGNTGELFF. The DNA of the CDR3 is TGCAGCGGGGCGGGGGGGAACACCGGGGAGCTGTTTTTT.

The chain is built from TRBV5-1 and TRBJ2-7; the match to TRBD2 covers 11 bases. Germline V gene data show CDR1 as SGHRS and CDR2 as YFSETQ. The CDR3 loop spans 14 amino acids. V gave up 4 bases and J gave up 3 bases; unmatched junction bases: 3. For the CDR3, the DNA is TGCGCCAGCAGCAGTGGGACTAGCGGCTACGAGCAGTACTTC. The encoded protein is CASSSGTSGYEQYF.

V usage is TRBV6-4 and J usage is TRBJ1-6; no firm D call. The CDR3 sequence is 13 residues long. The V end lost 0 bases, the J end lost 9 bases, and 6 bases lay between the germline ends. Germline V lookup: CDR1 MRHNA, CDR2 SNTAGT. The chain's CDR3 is CASSDSEVSPLHF. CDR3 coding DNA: TGTGCCAGCAGTGACTCCGAGGTTTCACCCCTCCACTTT.

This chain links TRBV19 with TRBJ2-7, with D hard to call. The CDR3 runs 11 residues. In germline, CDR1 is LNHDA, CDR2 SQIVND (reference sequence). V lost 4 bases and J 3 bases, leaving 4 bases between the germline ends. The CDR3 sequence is CASSTVYEQYF. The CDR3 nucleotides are TGTGCCAGTAGTACCGTCTACGAGCAGTACTTC. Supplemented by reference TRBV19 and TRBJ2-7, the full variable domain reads DGGITQSPKYLFRKEGQNVTLSCEQNLNHDAMYWYRQDPGQGLRLIYYSQIVNDFQKGDIAEGYSVSREKKESFPLTVTSAQKNPTAFYLCASSTVYEQYFGPGTRLTVT.

The CDR3, as DNA: TGTGCCAGCAGCATCCGGACTAGCCGCCAAGAGACCCAGTACTTC. Translating gives CASSIRTSRQETQYF. The chain couples TRBV9 to TRBJ2-5; 8 nucleotides line up with TRBD2. With V trimmed by 4 bases and J by 1 base, 6 bases remained unmatched. CDR1 and CDR2 from the germline V gene are SGDLS and YYNGEE. CDR3 size: 15 residues.

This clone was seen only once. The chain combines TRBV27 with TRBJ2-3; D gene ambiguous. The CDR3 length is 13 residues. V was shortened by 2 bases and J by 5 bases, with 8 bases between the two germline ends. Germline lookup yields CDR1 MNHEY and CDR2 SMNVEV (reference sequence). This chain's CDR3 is CASSLSRRDTQYF. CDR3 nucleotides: TGTGCCAGCAGTTTAAGCCGGAGAGATACGCAGTATTTT.

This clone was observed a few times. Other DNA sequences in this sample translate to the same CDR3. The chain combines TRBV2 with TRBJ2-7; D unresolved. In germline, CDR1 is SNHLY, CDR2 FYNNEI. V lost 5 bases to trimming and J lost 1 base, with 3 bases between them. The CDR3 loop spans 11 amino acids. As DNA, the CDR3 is TGTGCCAGCAGTTATTCCTACGAGCAGTACTTC. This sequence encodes CASSYSYEQYF. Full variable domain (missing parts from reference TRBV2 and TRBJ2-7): EPEVTQTPSHQVTQMGQEVILRCVPISNHLYFYWYRQILGQKVEFLVSFYNNEISEKSEIFDDQFSVERPDGSNFTLKIRSTKLEDSAMYFCASSYSYEQYFGPGTRLTVT.

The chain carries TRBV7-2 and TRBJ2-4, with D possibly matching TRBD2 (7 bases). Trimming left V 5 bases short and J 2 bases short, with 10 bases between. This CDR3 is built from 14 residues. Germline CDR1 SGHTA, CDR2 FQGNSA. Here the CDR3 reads CASSRGGTKNIQYF. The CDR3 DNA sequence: TGTGCCAGCAGCAGGGGGGGCACCAAAAACATTCAGTACTTC.

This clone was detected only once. The CDR3 region is CASGGEIYNEQFF. The CDR3 nucleotides read TGTGCCTCTGGGGGGGAGATCTACAATGAGCAGTTCTTC. The J gene is TRBJ2-1, the V gene TRBV28; 7 bases fit TRBD2. V dropped 11 bases and J dropped 3; count of bases not matched to a gene: 7. The CDR3 runs to 13 residues. CDR1 and CDR2 (germline): MDHEN, SYDVKM.

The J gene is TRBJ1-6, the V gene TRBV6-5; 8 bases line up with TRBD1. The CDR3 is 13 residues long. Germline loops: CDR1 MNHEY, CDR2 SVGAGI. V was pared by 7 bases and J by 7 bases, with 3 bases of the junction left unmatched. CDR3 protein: CASNRGVNSPLHF. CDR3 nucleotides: TGTGCCAGCAACAGGGGGGTGAATTCACCCCTCCACTTT.

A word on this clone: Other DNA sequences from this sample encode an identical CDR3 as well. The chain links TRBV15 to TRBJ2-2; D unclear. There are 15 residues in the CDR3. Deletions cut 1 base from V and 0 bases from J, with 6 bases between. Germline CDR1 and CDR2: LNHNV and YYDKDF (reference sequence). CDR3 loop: CATSRVAANTGELFF. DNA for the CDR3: TGTGCCACCAGCAGAGTGGCAGCGAACACCGGGGAGCTGTTTTTT.

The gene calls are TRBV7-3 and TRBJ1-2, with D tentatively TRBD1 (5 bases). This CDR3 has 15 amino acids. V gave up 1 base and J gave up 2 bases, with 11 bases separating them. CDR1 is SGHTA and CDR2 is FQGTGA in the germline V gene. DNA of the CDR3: TGTGCCAGCAGCTTAAACATTCGGGGGAACTATGGCTACACCTTC. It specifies CASSLNIRGNYGYTF.

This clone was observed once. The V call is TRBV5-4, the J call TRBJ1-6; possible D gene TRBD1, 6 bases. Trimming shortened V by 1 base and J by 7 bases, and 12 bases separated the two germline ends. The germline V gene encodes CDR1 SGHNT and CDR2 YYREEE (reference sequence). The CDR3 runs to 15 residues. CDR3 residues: CASSLYAGENSPLHF. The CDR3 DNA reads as TGTGCCAGCAGCTTGTACGCAGGGGAAAATTCACCCCTCCACTTT. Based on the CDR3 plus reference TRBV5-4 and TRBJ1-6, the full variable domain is ETGVTQSPTHLIKTRGQQVTLRCSSQSGHNTVSWYQQALGQGPQFIFQYYREEENGRGNFPPRFSGLQFPNYSSELNVNALELDDSALYLCASSLYAGENSPLHFGNGTRLTVT.

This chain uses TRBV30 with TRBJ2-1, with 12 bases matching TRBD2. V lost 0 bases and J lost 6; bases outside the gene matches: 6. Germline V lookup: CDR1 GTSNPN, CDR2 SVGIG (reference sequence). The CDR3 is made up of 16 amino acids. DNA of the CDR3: TGTGCCTGGAGTGTACTGACTAGCGGGGGCCCCAATGAGCAGTTCTTC. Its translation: CAWSVLTSGGPNEQFF.

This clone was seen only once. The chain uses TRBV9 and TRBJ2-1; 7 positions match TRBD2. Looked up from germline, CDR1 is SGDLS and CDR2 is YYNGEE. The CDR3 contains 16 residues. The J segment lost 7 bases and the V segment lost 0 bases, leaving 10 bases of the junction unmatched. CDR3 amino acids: CASSVGFLAEGNEQFF. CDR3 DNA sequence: TGTGCCAGCAGCGTAGGTTTTCTAGCGGAGGGGAATGAGCAGTTCTTC.

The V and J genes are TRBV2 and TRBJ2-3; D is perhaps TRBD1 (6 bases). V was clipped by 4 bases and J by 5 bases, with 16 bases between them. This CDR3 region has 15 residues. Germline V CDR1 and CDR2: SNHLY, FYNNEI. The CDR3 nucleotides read TGTGCCAGCAGTGTATACAGGGATTTGGTAGATACGCAGTATTTT. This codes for CASSVYRDLVDTQYF.

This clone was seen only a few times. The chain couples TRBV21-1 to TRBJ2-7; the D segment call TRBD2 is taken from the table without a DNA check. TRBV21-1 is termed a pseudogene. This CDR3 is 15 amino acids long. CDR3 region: CASSSRTSGRVEQYF. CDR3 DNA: TGTGCCAGCAGCTCACGGACTAGCGGGAGAGTCGAGCAGTACTTC.

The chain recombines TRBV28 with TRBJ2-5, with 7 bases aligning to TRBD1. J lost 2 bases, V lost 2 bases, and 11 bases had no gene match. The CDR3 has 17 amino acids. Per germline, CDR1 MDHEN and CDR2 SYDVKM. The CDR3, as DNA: TGTGCCAGCAGTTTACCCCCCCGGGACAGAGGGCAAGAGACCCAGTACTTC. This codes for CASSLPPRDRGQETQYF.

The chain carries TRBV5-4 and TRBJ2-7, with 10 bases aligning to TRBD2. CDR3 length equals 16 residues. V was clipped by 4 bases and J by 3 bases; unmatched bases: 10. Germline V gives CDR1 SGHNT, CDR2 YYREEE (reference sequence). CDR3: CASSPGGLAGDYEQYF. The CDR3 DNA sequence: TGTGCCAGCAGCCCCGGTGGGCTAGCGGGAGACTACGAGCAGTACTTC.

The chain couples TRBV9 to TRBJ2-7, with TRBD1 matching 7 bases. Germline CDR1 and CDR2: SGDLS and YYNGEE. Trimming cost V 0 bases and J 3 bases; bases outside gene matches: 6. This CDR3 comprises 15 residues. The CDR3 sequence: CASSVAWQGVYEQYF. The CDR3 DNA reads TGTGCCAGCAGCGTAGCTTGGCAGGGGGTCTACGAGCAGTACTTC.